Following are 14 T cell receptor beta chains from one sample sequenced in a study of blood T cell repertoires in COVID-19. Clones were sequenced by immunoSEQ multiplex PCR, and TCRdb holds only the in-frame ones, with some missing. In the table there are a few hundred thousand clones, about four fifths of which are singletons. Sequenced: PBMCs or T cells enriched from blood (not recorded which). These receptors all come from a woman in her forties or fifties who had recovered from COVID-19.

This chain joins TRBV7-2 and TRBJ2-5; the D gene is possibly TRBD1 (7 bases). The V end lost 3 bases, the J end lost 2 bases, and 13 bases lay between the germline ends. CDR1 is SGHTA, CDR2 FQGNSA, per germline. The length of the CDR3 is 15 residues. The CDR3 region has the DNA TGTGCCAGCAGCTTGGAGGGGGCTCGGCAAGAGACCCAGTACTTC. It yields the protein CASSLEGARQETQYF.

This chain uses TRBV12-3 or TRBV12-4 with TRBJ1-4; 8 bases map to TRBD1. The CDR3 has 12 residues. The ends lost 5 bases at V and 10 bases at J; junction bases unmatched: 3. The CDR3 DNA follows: TGTGCCAGCAGTCTAGGACAGGGAAAACTGTTTTTT. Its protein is CASSLGQGKLFF.

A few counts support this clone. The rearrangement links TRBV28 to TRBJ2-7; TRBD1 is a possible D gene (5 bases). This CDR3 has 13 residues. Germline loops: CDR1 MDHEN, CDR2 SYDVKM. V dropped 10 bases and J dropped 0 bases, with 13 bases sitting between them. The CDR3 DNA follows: TGTGCCACCCAGGGTTCCGTCTCCTACGAGCAGTACTTC. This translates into CATQGSVSYEQYF.

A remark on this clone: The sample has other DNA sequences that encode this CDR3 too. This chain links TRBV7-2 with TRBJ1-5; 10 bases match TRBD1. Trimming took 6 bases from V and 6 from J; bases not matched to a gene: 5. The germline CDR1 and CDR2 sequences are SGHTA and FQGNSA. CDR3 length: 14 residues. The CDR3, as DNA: TGTGCCAGCAGTTTGGGACAGGGGAGTCAGCCCCAGCATTTT. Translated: CASSLGQGSQPQHF.

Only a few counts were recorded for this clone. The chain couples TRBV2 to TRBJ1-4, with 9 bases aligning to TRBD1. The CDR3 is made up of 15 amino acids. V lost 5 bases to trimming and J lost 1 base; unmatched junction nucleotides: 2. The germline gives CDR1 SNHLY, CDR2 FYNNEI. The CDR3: CASSPDRGTNEKLFF. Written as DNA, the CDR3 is TGTGCCAGCAGTCCGGACAGGGGAACTAATGAAAAACTGTTTTTT.

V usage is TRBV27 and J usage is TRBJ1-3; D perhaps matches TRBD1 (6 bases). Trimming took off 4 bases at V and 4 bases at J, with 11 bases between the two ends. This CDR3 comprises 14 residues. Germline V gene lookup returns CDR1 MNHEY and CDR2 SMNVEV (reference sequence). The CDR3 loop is CASSSQGTGNTIYF. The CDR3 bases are TGTGCCAGCAGTTCACAGGGTACAGGAAACACCATATATTTT.

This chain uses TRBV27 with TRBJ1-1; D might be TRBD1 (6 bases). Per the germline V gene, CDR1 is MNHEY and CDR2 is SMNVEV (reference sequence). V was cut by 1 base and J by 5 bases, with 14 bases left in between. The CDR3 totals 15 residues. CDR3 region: CASSLFAGAGTEAFF. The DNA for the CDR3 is TGTGCCAGCAGTTTATTTGCAGGGGCAGGGACTGAAGCTTTCTTT.

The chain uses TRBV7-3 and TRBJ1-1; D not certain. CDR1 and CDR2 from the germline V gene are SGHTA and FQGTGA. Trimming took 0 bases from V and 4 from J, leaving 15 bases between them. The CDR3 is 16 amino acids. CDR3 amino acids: CASSLTPSARGTEAFF. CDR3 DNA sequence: TGTGCCAGCAGCTTAACCCCCTCCGCCCGGGGCACTGAAGCTTTCTTT.

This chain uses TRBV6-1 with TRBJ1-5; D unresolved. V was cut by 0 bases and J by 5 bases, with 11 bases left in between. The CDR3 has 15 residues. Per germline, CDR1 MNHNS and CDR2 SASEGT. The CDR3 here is CASSEAAGWDQPQHF. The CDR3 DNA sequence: TGTGCCAGCAGTGAAGCAGCGGGGTGGGATCAGCCCCAGCATTTT.

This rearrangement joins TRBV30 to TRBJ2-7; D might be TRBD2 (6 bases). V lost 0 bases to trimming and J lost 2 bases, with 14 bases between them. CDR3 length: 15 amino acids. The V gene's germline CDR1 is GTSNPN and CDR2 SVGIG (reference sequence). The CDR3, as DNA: TGTGCCTGGAGTGTAGTTCCCCAGCGGGCCTACGAGCAGTACTTC. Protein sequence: CAWSVVPQRAYEQYF.

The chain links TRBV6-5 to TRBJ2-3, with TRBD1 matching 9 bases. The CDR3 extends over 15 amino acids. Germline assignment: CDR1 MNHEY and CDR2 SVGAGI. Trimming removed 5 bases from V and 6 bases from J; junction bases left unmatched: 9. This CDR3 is CASSTIGQGMDTQYF. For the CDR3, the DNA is TGTGCCAGCAGTACTATCGGACAGGGGATGGATACGCAGTATTTT.

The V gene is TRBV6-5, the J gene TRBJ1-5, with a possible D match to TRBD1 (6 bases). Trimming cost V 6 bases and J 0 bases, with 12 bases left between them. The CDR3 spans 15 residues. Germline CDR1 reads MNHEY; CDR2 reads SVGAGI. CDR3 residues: CASSSGVLSNQPQHF. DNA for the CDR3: TGTGCCAGCAGCTCAGGGGTTCTTAGCAATCAGCCCCAGCATTTT.

CDR3 sequence (DNA): TGTGCCAGCAGTTTAACAGGGCACTATGGCTACACCTTC. Its translation: CASSLTGHYGYTF. The rearrangement uses TRBV27 and TRBJ1-2; D perhaps matches TRBD1 (6 bases). The CDR3 sequence is 13 residues long. V lost 2 bases to trimming and J lost 3 bases, with 7 bases between them. Germline CDR1 MNHEY, CDR2 SMNVEV (reference sequence).

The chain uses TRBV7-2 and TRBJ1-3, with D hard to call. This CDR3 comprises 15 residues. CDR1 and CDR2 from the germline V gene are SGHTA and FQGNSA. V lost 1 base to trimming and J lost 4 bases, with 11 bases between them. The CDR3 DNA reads TGTGCCAGCAGCTTAGTGGCGGGTTCCGGAAACACCATATATTTT. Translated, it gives CASSLVAGSGNTIYF.